The rows below give T cell receptor beta chains drawn from one sample of a study of blood T cell repertoires in COVID-19. TCRdb keeps only in-frame clones here, not all; method: immunoSEQ multiplex PCR. The sample comprises approximately 230,000 clones, 84% of which are singletons, and just under 20% rests with the top ten. Specimen: peripheral blood. All receptors come from a man aged 25-45 years with active or convalescent COVID-19. Both conserved end residues are part of each CDR3.

j_call v_call cdr3_aa
TRBJ1-2 TRBV12-3/TRBV12-4 CASDRGDDGYTF
TRBJ2-7 TRBV28 CASSVYYEQYF
TRBJ2-5 TRBV6-2/TRBV6-3 CASSPSTGRERKTQYF
TRBJ2-3 TRBV2 CASSDGRGSSTDTQYF
TRBJ2-7 TRBV5-6 CASSSLPGIGYEQYF
TRBJ2-3 TRBV19 CASTPTTGYTDTQYF
TRBJ2-2 TRBV6-4 CASSDELQGITGELFF
TRBJ2-7 TRBV19 CASSIAERAPSYEQYF
TRBJ2-1 TRBV7-2 CASSLNARTSGVEQFF
TRBJ2-1 TRBV4-1 CASSQRVWLNEQFF
TRBJ1-1 TRBV12-3/TRBV12-4 CASSYSPNTEAFF
TRBJ1-3 TRBV13 CASSFRTGSGNTIYF
TRBJ1-1 TRBV5-1 CASSLAPTGGNTEAFF
TRBJ1-4 TRBV10-3 CAISEGSGEKLFF
TRBJ1-6 TRBV7-9 CASSLAGTGLHNSPLHF
TRBJ1-1 TRBV6-5 CASRGQLNTEAFF
TRBJ2-1 TRBV5-1 CASGITGTSGTEQFF
TRBJ2-1 TRBV7-3 CASSLTGGRNEQFF
TRBJ2-1 TRBV27 CASRRERYNEQFF
TRBJ2-1 TRBV5-1 CASSPSGRVGYNEQFF
TRBJ2-7 TRBV28 CASSSPPALLLEQYF
TRBJ1-2 TRBV11-2 CASSQPGGIAYGYTF
TRBJ2-2 TRBV27 CASSLVGGNGELFF
TRBJ2-5 TRBV15 CATSRVTGQETQYF
TRBJ2-5 TRBV24-1 CATSDTSGRTIGETQYF
TRBJ2-7 TRBV11-2 CASSSRQGKAGEYF
TRBJ1-2 TRBV7-2 CASSLVGQGPYGYTF
TRBJ1-1 TRBV4-1 CASSQSDRGHGTEAFF
TRBJ2-3 TRBV18 CASSVLAGDTDTQYF
TRBJ2-7 TRBV6-2/TRBV6-3 CASRPSGRLAEQYF
TRBJ1-1 TRBV5-1 CASSLGPGGAFF
TRBJ1-1 TRBV5-6 CASSLSPGGLNTEAFF
TRBJ1-3 TRBV18 CASRADLTGGNTIYF
TRBJ2-1 TRBV9 CASSPGGYSYNEQFF
TRBJ2-3 TRBV6-1 CASSEEAGGPFTQYF
TRBJ2-2 TRBV10-2 CASSEWQGASGELFF
TRBJ2-2 TRBV9 CASSVFPTSANTGELFF